The rows below give T cell receptor beta chains drawn from one sample of a study of response to subunit inactivated influenza vaccine. MiXCR, run by TCRdb on the RT-PCR reads, gives a single entry per CDR3 protein. The profile shows some 150,000 distinct CDR3 sequences, approximately 12% of them singletons. These data also featured in a second study, about T cells expressing NK-cell markers.

Sequenced material: CD8+ T cells sorted from PBMCs, taken roughly 13 days after vaccination. Receptors were obtained from a man in his fifties or sixties who received an inactivated influenza vaccine. Both conserved end residues are part of each CDR3. A D gene is named only where the DNA matches it firmly. Expanded clones are given a class, and other clones once, few, many or no size at all.

>-|TRBD1|TRBJ2-1|TRBV11-3
CASSPRTGVGYNEQFF
TGTGCCAGCAGCCCCAGGACAGGGGTCGGCTACAATGAGCAGTTCTTC
>few|TRBD2|TRBJ2-7|TRBV6-1
CASSLVFSSGRASYEQYF
TGTGCCAGCAGTCTCGTCTTTTCTAGCGGGAGGGCCTCCTACGAGCAGTACTTC
>few|-|TRBJ2-5|TRBV20-1
CSARDFWPQETQYF
TGCAGTGCTAGAGATTTTTGGCCCCAAGAGACCCAGTACTTC
>many|-|TRBJ2-7|TRBV5-1
CASSLAYQSYEQYF
TGCGCCAGCAGCTTGGCGTACCAATCCTACGAGCAGTACTTC
>few|TRBD2|TRBJ2-3|TRBV28
CASSLSSGAYRGTDTQYF
TGTGCCAGCAGTTTATCTAGCGGGGCCTACCGGGGCACAGATACGCAGTATTTT
>-|-|TRBJ2-1|TRBV7-9
CASSLDMAGASYNEQFF
TGTGCCAGCAGCTTAGATATGGCGGGGGCTTCATACAATGAGCAGTTCTTC
>few|-|TRBJ1-2|TRBV2
CASSEGTHYGYTF
TGTGCCAGCAGTGAAGGGACACACTATGGCTACACCTTC
>-|-|TRBJ1-2|TRBV6-2/TRBV6-3
CASSLSSRPGGYTF
TGTGCCAGCAGTTTATCTTCAAGACCTGGAGGCTACACCTTC
>many|-|TRBJ2-7|TRBV29-1
CSVEDAPGQSYEQYF
TGCAGCGTTGAAGATGCCCCAGGACAATCTTACGAGCAGTACTTC
>-|-|TRBJ1-3|TRBV7-6
CASSLDVGGPGSGNTIYF
TGTGCCAGCAGCTTAGATGTGGGGGGGCCTGGCTCTGGAAACACCATATATTTT
>few|-|TRBJ2-5|TRBV28
CASSPGPIRETQYF
TGTGCCAGCAGTCCCGGGCCCATTCGGGAGACCCAGTACTTC
>few|-|TRBJ1-5|TRBV5-1
CASSVLGDQPQHF
TGCGCCAGCAGTGTCTTGGGGGACCAGCCCCAGCATTTT
>few|TRBD2|TRBJ2-3|TRBV12-3/TRBV12-4
CASRSSGRETDTQYF
TGTGCCAGCAGGTCTAGCGGGAGGGAGACAGATACGCAGTATTTT
>few|TRBD1|TRBJ2-3|TRBV9
CASSPGTGTHTQYF
TGTGCCAGCAGCCCGGGGACAGGCACGCATACGCAGTATTTT
>few|-|TRBJ2-7|TRBV4-3
CASSQEFSPNYEQYF
TGCGCCAGCAGCCAAGAGTTCTCCCCAAACTACGAGCAGTACTTC
>-|-|TRBJ2-1|TRBV5-6
CASRISLGPPTYNEQFF
TGTGCCAGCAGGATATCTCTGGGACCACCAACCTACAATGAGCAGTTCTTC
>-|-|TRBJ2-3|TRBV21-1
CASSPGGRTQYF
TGTGCCAGCAGTCCGGGTGGGCGTACGCAGTATTTT
>-|TRBD1|TRBJ1-5|TRBV5-1
CASSFSKGPRDRVRFNQPQHF
TGCGCCAGCAGCTTCTCCAAGGGCCCACGGGACAGAGTTAGATTCAATCAGCCCCAGCATTTT
>few|-|TRBJ2-7|TRBV9
CASSPQAGWGSEYEQYF
TGTGCCAGCAGCCCTCAGGCAGGGTGGGGGTCGGAGTACGAGCAGTACTTC
>once|-|TRBJ1-2|TRBV5-1
CASSSRRGPRDGYTF
TGCGCCAGCAGCTCCCGGAGAGGGCCCAGGGATGGCTACACCTTC
>many|-|TRBJ2-7|TRBV7-8
CASSLVRQYEQYF
TGTGCCAGCAGCTTAGTCAGGCAGTACGAGCAGTACTTC
>-|-|TRBJ2-7|TRBV4-1
CASSQEGLGGPYEQYF
TGCGCCAGCAGCCAAGAGGGACTGGGAGGCCCCTACGAGCAGTACTTC
>-|TRBD2|TRBJ2-2|TRBV7-8
CASSLGWGGNTGELFF
TGTGCCAGCAGCTTAGGATGGGGGGGGAACACCGGGGAGCTGTTTTTT
>medium-sized|TRBD1|TRBJ2-5|TRBV29-1
CSVDTPGQGTGFQETQYF
TGCAGCGTTGACACTCCGGGACAGGGGACTGGCTTCCAAGAGACCCAGTACTTC
>-|-|TRBJ2-2|TRBV28
CASSDRIHGELFF
TGTGCCAGCAGTGACAGAATTCACGGGGAGCTGTTTTTT
>-|-|TRBJ2-5|TRBV12-3/TRBV12-4
CASSLGPGTETQYF
TGTGCCAGCAGCCTAGGGCCAGGGACAGAGACCCAGTACTTC